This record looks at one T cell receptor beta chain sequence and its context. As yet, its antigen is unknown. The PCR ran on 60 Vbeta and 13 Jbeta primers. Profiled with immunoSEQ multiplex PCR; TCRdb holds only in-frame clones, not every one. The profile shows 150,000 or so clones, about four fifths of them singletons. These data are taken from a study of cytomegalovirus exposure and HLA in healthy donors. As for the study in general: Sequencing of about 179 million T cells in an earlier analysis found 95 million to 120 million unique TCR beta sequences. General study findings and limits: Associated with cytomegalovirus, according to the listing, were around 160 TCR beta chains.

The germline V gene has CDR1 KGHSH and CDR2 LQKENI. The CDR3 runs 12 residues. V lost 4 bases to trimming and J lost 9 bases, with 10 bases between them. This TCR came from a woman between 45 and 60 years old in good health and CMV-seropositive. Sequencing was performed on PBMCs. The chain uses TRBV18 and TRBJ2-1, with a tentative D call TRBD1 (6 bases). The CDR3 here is CASSLQGFEQFF. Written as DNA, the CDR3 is TGTGCCAGCTCACTCCAGGGGTTTGAGCAGTTCTTC.